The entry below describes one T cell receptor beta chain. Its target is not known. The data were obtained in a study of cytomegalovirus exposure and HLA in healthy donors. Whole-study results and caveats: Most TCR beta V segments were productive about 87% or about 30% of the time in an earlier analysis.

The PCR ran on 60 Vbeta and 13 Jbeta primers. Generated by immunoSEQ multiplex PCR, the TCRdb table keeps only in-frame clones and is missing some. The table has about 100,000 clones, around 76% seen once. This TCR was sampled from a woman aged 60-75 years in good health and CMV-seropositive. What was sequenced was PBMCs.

CDR3 DNA: TGTGCCAGCAGAACAGGGATGGTAGGCAATCAGCCCCAGCATTTT. This encodes CASRTGMVGNQPQHF. The chain has TRBV2 and TRBJ1-5; possible D gene TRBD1, 6 bases. V was shortened by 6 bases and J by 2 bases, with 14 bases between the two germline ends. Germline-derived CDR1 and CDR2 are SNHLY and FYNNEI. This CDR3 spans 15 amino acids.